Shown below are 30 T cell receptor beta chains from a single sample sequenced in a study of early T cells in non-severe SARS-CoV-2 infection. MiXCR, run by TCRdb on the 5' RACE reads, gives a single entry per CDR3 protein. The sample includes nearly 110,000 distinct CDR3 sequences, around 10% of them seen just once. The specimen was whole blood. The receptors here all came from an adult who was a healthcare worker with PCR-confirmed SARS-CoV-2 infection or an uninfected control (not recorded which).

This clonotype was observed many times. The chain couples TRBV7-9 to TRBJ2-1, with 14 bases aligning to TRBD2. The CDR3 extends over 18 amino acids. J gave up 3 bases and V 5 bases, and 9 bases lay outside the gene matches. The germline gives CDR1 SEHNR, CDR2 FQNEAQ (reference sequence). CDR3 in amino acids: CASSPLGGLAGVYNEQFF. The DNA for the CDR3 is TGTGCCAGCAGCCCGCTTGGGGGACTAGCGGGAGTCTACAATGAGCAGTTCTTC.

The chain has TRBV4-1 and TRBJ2-2; D might be TRBD2 (6 bases). Per the germline V gene, CDR1 is MGHRA and CDR2 is YSYEKL. Between the trimmed V and J ends, which lost 0 bases and 4 bases, there was a span of 21 bases. The CDR3 is 19 amino acids. CDR3: CASSQEAQRLGGSTGELFF. The CDR3 DNA reads TGCGCCAGCAGCCAAGAGGCACAAAGACTAGGAGGGTCCACCGGGGAGCTGTTTTTT.

The rearrangement joins TRBV7-6 to TRBJ2-5; D call uncertain. CDR3 length: 13 residues. V was trimmed by 1 base and J by 4 bases, leaving 7 bases between them. Per the germline V gene, CDR1 is SGHVS and CDR2 is FNYEAQ. CDR3 sequence (DNA): TGTGCCAGCAGCTTAGGGCTCGGAGAGACCCAGTACTTC. It translates to CASSLGLGETQYF.

This clonotype showed up just a few times. This sequence joins TRBV6-1 and TRBJ1-6, with D perhaps TRBD1 (6 bases). The V and J ends lost 7 bases and 3 bases respectively, with 10 bases between them. Per germline, CDR1 MNHNS and CDR2 SASEGT. The CDR3 has 14 amino acids. CDR3 sequence (DNA): TGTGCCAGCATGGGGGGCGACTATAATTCACCCCTCCACTTT. This sequence encodes CASMGGDYNSPLHF.

This clonotype was observed a handful of times. The CDR3 coding sequence is TGTGCCAGCAGCTGGAGTTTGGCTAGCGGCACAGATACGCAGTATTTT. Amino acids: CASSWSLASGTDTQYF. The chain has TRBV7-8 and TRBJ2-3; possible D gene TRBD2, 6 bases. Trimming removed 4 bases at V and 1 base at J, with 15 bases between. CDR1 SGHVS and CDR2 FQNEAQ come from the germline V gene. The CDR3 length is 16 residues.

This clonotype was counted only a few times. The chain couples TRBV5-1 to TRBJ2-3; no firm D call. Trimming removed 4 bases from V and 1 base from J, with 10 bases in between. The CDR3 is made up of 14 amino acids. Germline V gene lookup returns CDR1 SGHRS and CDR2 YFSETQ. CDR3 DNA: TGCGCCAGCAGCCTAAAAGACGGCACAGATACGCAGTATTTT. Translation gives CASSLKDGTDTQYF.

This clonotype turned up a few times. This chain joins TRBV4-1 and TRBJ2-3; D may be TRBD2 (6 bases). V was shortened by 0 bases and J by 3 bases, with 10 bases between the two germline ends. This CDR3 is 15 amino acids long. From germline, CDR1 is MGHRA and CDR2 YSYEKL. The CDR3 region has the DNA TGCGCCAGCAGCCAAGATCGCGGGACGACAGATACGCAGTATTTT. This codes for CASSQDRGTTDTQYF.

This clonotype was picked up a small number of times. CDR3 in amino acids: CSARVYEQYF. The CDR3 region has the DNA TGCAGTGCTAGAGTATACGAGCAGTACTTC. This rearrangement joins TRBV20-1 to TRBJ2-7, with D unresolved. The CDR3 runs to 10 residues. CDR1 is DFQATT, CDR2 SNEGSKA, per germline (reference sequence). Between the trimmed V and J ends, which lost 1 base and 4 bases, there was a span of 2 bases.

This rearrangement joins TRBV27 to TRBJ1-6, with D unclear. This CDR3 comprises 13 residues. CDR1 and CDR2 (germline): MNHEY, SMNVEV (reference sequence). Between the trimmed V and J ends, which lost 2 bases and 12 bases, there was a span of 11 bases. CDR3 bases: TGTGCCAGCAGTTTAAATTATGTCGGACCCCTCCACTTT. Translation gives CASSLNYVGPLHF.

In its sample, this clonotype was seen many times. The chain joins TRBV5-1 to TRBJ2-5; 11 bases line up with TRBD2. From germline, CDR1 is SGHRS and CDR2 YFSETQ. Trimming took 0 bases from V and 5 from J; bases not matched to a gene: 6. The CDR3 length is 16 residues. CDR3 nucleotides: TGCGCCAGCAGCTTGGGCACTAGCGGGAGTGCGGAGACCCAGTACTTC. Translating it yields CASSLGTSGSAETQYF.

This clonotype was picked up many times. The V gene is TRBV12-3 or TRBV12-4, the J gene TRBJ1-5; TRBD1 agrees at 12 bases. Trimming took 8 bases from V and 6 from J; bases not matched to a gene: 11. This CDR3 has 16 residues. CDR3 region: CASRLPGQGASQPQHF. The CDR3 DNA is TGTGCCAGCCGCTTACCGGGACAGGGGGCTAGTCAGCCCCAGCATTTT.

This clonotype was seen ten or more times. The CDR3 bases are TGTGCCAGCACACGGGACCGGAATCAGCCCCAGCATTTT. It translates to CASTRDRNQPQHF. This chain connects TRBV12-3 or TRBV12-4 to TRBJ1-5, with D possibly matching TRBD1 (5 bases). The ends were cut back, 7 bases at V and 4 bases at J, with 11 bases in the middle. This CDR3 region has 13 residues.

The chain couples TRBV11-2 to TRBJ2-3; maybe TRBD2 (6 bases). CDR1 is SGHAT, CDR2 FQNNGV, per germline. The germline V and J ends were trimmed by 5 bases and 1 base, with 16 bases remaining between them. This CDR3 has 16 amino acids. The CDR3 here is CASSQTFPGGTDTQYF. CDR3 nucleotides: TGTGCCAGCAGCCAAACCTTCCCGGGGGGCACAGATACGCAGTATTTT.

This chain joins TRBV11-1 and TRBJ2-1; 9 bases agree with TRBD2. The CDR3 is 15 amino acids. Per the germline V gene, CDR1 is SGHAT and CDR2 is FQDESV (reference sequence). Trimming removed 7 bases from V and 8 bases from J; junction bases left unmatched: 12. The CDR3 here is CASTRGAGGIDEQFF. The CDR3, as DNA: TGTGCCAGCACAAGGGGTGCGGGAGGGATTGATGAGCAGTTCTTC.

In this sample, this clonotype turned up many times. The chain joins TRBV2 to TRBJ2-5; no firm D call. Trimming removed 7 bases from V and 4 bases from J, with 7 bases in between. The CDR3 is made up of 11 amino acids. CDR1 and CDR2 (germline): SNHLY, FYNNEI. CDR3 sequence: CASILTETQYF. The CDR3 DNA follows: TGTGCCAGCATTTTGACAGAGACCCAGTACTTC.

This clonotype was seen only a few times. The chain uses TRBV24-1 and TRBJ2-1; 9 bases line up with TRBD2. The CDR3 is 16 residues long. Germline-derived CDR1 and CDR2 are KGHDR and SFDVKD. Trimming at V came to 2 bases and at J to 6 bases, leaving 7 bases not matched to a gene. The CDR3 nucleotides read TGTGCCACCAGTGATTCCCGGACTAGCGAACTCAATGAGCAGTTCTTC. Translated, it gives CATSDSRTSELNEQFF.

This clonotype has at least ten counts. This chain links TRBV5-1 with TRBJ2-7, with TRBD1 identical over 9 bases. The CDR3 sequence is 14 residues long. V lost 0 bases to trimming and J lost 2 bases; unmatched junction nucleotides: 0. The germline V gene encodes CDR1 SGHRS and CDR2 YFSETQ. The CDR3 spells CASSLGDRAYEQYF. The CDR3 bases are TGCGCCAGCAGCTTGGGGGACAGGGCCTACGAGCAGTACTTC.

There are a few counts of this clonotype. The rearrangement links TRBV11-2 to TRBJ1-3; 7 bases map to TRBD1. Trimming at V came to 0 bases and at J to 0 bases, leaving 8 bases not matched to a gene. This CDR3 is 18 amino acids long. Germline CDR1 SGHAT, CDR2 FQNNGV. The DNA for the CDR3 is TGTGCCAGCAGCTTAGAAGTAGGGACAGTCAACTCTGGAAACACCATATATTTT. Translation: CASSLEVGTVNSGNTIYF. Using reference TRBV11-2 and TRBJ1-3 for the parts outside the CDR3, the full variable domain is EAGVAQSPRYKIIEKRQSVAFWCNPISGHATLYWYQQILGQGPKLLIQFQNNGVVDDSQLPKDRFSAERLKGVDSTLKIQPAKLEDSAVYLCASSLEVGTVNSGNTIYFGEGSWLTVV.

This clonotype was counted ten times or more. The rearrangement uses TRBV12-5 and TRBJ2-3; D not certain. The CDR3 loop spans 13 amino acids. Looked up from germline, CDR1 is LGHNT and CDR2 is FRNRAP. V dropped 4 bases and J dropped 5 bases, with 10 bases sitting between them. CDR3 region: CASGYEERDTQYF. In DNA form, the CDR3 reads TGTGCTAGTGGTTACGAGGAGCGAGATACGCAGTATTTT.

V is TRBV6-5 and J is TRBJ1-1; D uncertain. CDR1 is MNHEY and CDR2 is SVGAGI in the germline V gene. The CDR3 has 11 residues. V shed 10 bases and J shed 5 bases, with 11 bases lying between them. The CDR3 loop is CATKTRTEAFF. CDR3 coding DNA: TGTGCCACTAAAACGCGGACTGAAGCTTTCTTT.

This clonotype came up a few times. The chain employs TRBV6-6 and TRBJ1-1; D is unclear. The V end was cut by 0 bases, the J end by 3 bases, with 5 bases between. The CDR3 is made up of 13 amino acids. Germline-derived CDR1 and CDR2 are MNHNY and SVGAGI (reference sequence). This chain's CDR3 is CASSYSFDTEAFF. CDR3 in DNA: TGTGCCAGCAGTTACTCGTTTGACACTGAAGCTTTCTTT.

This chain joins TRBV6-5 and TRBJ2-5; tentatively, D is TRBD1 (6 bases). Germline lookup yields CDR1 MNHEY and CDR2 SVGAGI. The CDR3 sequence is 12 residues long. V was clipped by 10 bases and J by 5 bases, with 14 bases between them. Written as DNA, the CDR3 is TGTGCCACAGGGGTTGGCGGGGAGACCCAGTACTTC. Translating gives CATGVGGETQYF.

This clonotype occurred many times. The chain joins TRBV6-5 to TRBJ2-3; 10 positions agree with TRBD1. V was clipped by 4 bases and J by 0 bases; unmatched bases: 16. This CDR3 spans 20 amino acids. In germline, CDR1 is MNHEY, CDR2 SVGAGI. The chain's CDR3 is CASSSNDRGLHSPSTDTQYF. The CDR3 bases are TGTGCCAGCAGTTCAAACGACAGGGGGCTCCACTCTCCTAGCACAGATACGCAGTATTTT.

This clonotype has more than one count but fewer than ten. The gene calls are TRBV5-5 and TRBJ2-5; no firm D call. V was shortened by 4 bases and J by 4 bases, with 14 bases between the two germline ends. The CDR3 loop spans 14 amino acids. CDR1 and CDR2 (germline): SGHKS, YYEKEE (reference sequence). CDR3 nucleotides: TGTGCCAGCAGCCGCGAAGGGATTCCAGAGACCCAGTACTTC. Its protein is CASSREGIPETQYF. Variable domain in full (rest from reference TRBV5-5 and TRBJ2-5): DAGVTQSPTHLIKTRGQQVTLRCSPISGHKSVSWYQQVLGQGPQFIFQYYEKEERGRGNFPDRFSARQFPNYSSELNVNALLLGDSALYLCASSREGIPETQYFGPGTRLLVL.

The table lists this clonotype with a few counts. The rearrangement joins TRBV4-1 to TRBJ2-7; no clear D. The CDR3 has 15 amino acids. Germline CDR1 MGHRA, CDR2 YSYEKL. V was cut by 0 bases and J by 2 bases, with 11 bases left in between. The CDR3 reads CASSQDLSITYEQYF. The CDR3 nucleotides are TGCGCCAGCAGCCAAGATCTCTCCATAACCTACGAGCAGTACTTC.

The rearrangement links TRBV12-3 or TRBV12-4 to TRBJ2-4, with 11 bases aligning to TRBD2. The CDR3 contains 18 residues. V lost 4 bases and J lost 1; bases outside the gene matches: 9. The DNA of the CDR3 is TGTGCCAGCAGTTCGACCTTTTCTAGCGGGAGGGCCAAAAACATTCAGTACTTC. The encoded protein is CASSSTFSSGRAKNIQYF.

The gene calls are TRBV15 and TRBJ1-1, with 7 nucleotides matching TRBD1. CDR1 LNHNV and CDR2 YYDKDF come from the germline V gene (reference sequence). J was trimmed by 1 base and V by 0 bases; bases with no gene match: 5. The CDR3 extends over 16 amino acids. This chain's CDR3 is CATSRDPRTGNTEAFF. CDR3 coding DNA: TGTGCCACCAGCAGAGACCCAAGGACAGGGAACACTGAAGCTTTCTTT. The complete variable domain, with remaining parts taken from reference TRBV15 and TRBJ1-1, reads DAMVIQNPRYQVTQFGKPVTLSCSQTLNHNVMYWYQQKSSQAPKLLFHYYDKDFNNEADTPDNFQSRRPNTSFCFLDIRSPGLGDTAMYLCATSRDPRTGNTEAFFGQGTRLTVV.

There are many counts of this clonotype. The chain joins TRBV27 to TRBJ2-7; D could derive from TRBD1 or TRBD2 (5 bases each). Germline values: CDR1 MNHEY, CDR2 SMNVEV (reference sequence). This CDR3 has 16 residues. V gave up 3 bases and J gave up 4 bases, with 19 bases separating them. The CDR3 here is CASSLRLGPRWYEQYF. As DNA, the CDR3 is TGTGCCAGCAGTTTGCGTCTGGGACCCAGGTGGTACGAGCAGTACTTC.

Ten or more counts support this clonotype. The V call is TRBV10-3, the J call TRBJ2-1, with 8 bases that match TRBD2. Germline V gene lookup returns CDR1 ENHRY and CDR2 SYGVKD. J gave up 5 bases and V 3 bases, and 9 bases lay outside the gene matches. The CDR3 has 16 residues. CDR3 coding DNA: TGTGCCATCAGTGACGTACTAGCGGCCTCTCACAATGAGCAGTTCTTC. It encodes CAISDVLAASHNEQFF.

This clonotype appeared a few times. The chain has TRBV20-1 and TRBJ2-4; unclear D gene. CDR1 DFQATT and CDR2 SNEGSKA come from the germline V gene (reference sequence). Trimming pared 3 bases from V and 8 bases from J, leaving 8 bases between. The CDR3 length is 11 residues. DNA of the CDR3: TGCAGTGCTAGTTACCGTTACATTCAGTACTTC. This gives the protein CSASYRYIQYF.